This T cell receptor (beta chain) was sequenced for a study of T cells in tuberculosis (dated by TCRdb to 2016 to 2019). As for the study more broadly: To characterize T cells specific for the mycobacterial lipid antigen glucose monomycolate (GMM), the study used CD1B tetramers together with high-throughput TCR immunosequencing. A South African clinical cohort compared IGRA-negative adolescents, IGRA-positive adolescents with latent tuberculosis and adults with active tuberculosis, more than 9 per group. PBMC from active tuberculosis patients were archived either before standard anti-tuberculosis treatment began or within 7 days of its start.

TCR libraries were generated with the immunoSEQ multiplex PCR assay, using TCR-beta and/or TCR-alpha/delta assays for each sample. The amplified TCR libraries were sequenced on the Illumina high-throughput platform. Processing in the source paper ran as follows. Clustering and dimensionality reduction relied on pairwise TCRdist distances among GMM-specific receptors from T cells that were either sorted ex vivo or expanded in vitro. Each clinical repertoire was assigned a mean NN-distance score, defined as the average TCRdist to the nearest 10% of tetramer-positive reference sequences. GEM TCR motif frequency was computed as the fraction of unique TCRs matching known GEM sequences by V/J usage and CDR3 length. Active tuberculosis was classified by linear discriminant analysis with leave-one-out cross-validation, implemented in scikit-learn. Sourced from immuneACCESS, this table was stored by TCRdb with only in-frame sequences that have V and J called. A share of the clones is absent; for the studies checked, an unresolved V gene accounts for under half, and the remainder has no known explanation. Clonal size and the V and J genes are those of that table, whereas D and trimming came from the DNA. This sample holds about 33,000 clones; around nine tenths were observed only once. The ten largest clones take up more than 4.5% of the sample.

The V and J ends are trimmed by 2 bases and 6 bases, leaving 14 bases between them. The germline V gene supplies CDR1 SGHTA and CDR2 FQGNSA. The CDR3 contains 14 residues, cysteine and phenylalanine counted. Just CDR3 DNA is preserved here, 42 bases in frame from base 1. Broader findings and caveats from the paper: Smaller NN-distances were partly driven by shorter CDR3-alpha lengths in active tuberculosis patients, and statistical significance was not reached for the TCR-beta difference. Clinical samples were selected based on the availability of cryopreserved specimens, with adults included as active tuberculosis cases and adolescents included as controls. Compared with IGRA-negative controls, TCR-alpha repertoires from active tuberculosis had smaller mean NN-distances to GMM-specific TCRs, which suggests that these TCRs underwent clonal expansion. Using GEM motif frequencies, a classifier achieved about 63% accuracy, whereas a classifier built on the diverse GMM-specific repertoire got to more than 85% accuracy (AUROC around 0.88).

Details on this clone: This clone's antigen is unknown. Within one base of it there is no much larger clone, and no base qualities were kept.

The time point label here, explained by the study, means: new active TB diagnosis, blood taken before or within 7 days of starting treatment. The patients with active tuberculosis were newly diagnosed, HIV-seronegative South African adults aged 18 years or older. Confirmation of active tuberculosis came from positive sputum smear microscopy and/or a positive M. tuberculosis culture. Immunosequencing of unsorted cryopreserved PBMC covered, on average, roughly 93,000 T cells per clinical donor. The chain is made from TRBV7-2 and TRBJ2-7; a tentative D match to TRBD2 spans 5 bases. The sequenced sample was PBMCs, obtained at tuberculosis diagnosis. This receptor was taken from an adult with tuberculosis. Read as DNA, the sequence is TGTGCCAGCAGCTTATCAGAGGGCGCGCGCGAGCAGTACTTC. It specifies CASSLSEGAREQYF.